This T cell receptor (beta chain) was identified in a study of CD8 T cells in Susac syndrome. With random hexamers, reverse transcription was performed on roughly 0.5 to 1 ug of RNA. TCRdb passed the immunoSEQ multiplex PCR reads through MiXCR, listing each CDR3 protein once. The sample has about 200,000 distinct CDR3 sequences; around 95% are singletons. V was trimmed by 1 base and J by 7 bases, leaving 7 bases between them. The CDR3 consists of 12 residues. The germline CDR1 and CDR2 sequences are SEHNR and FQNEAQ (reference sequence). The TCR sequence derives from a human donor with multiple sclerosis. The chain carries TRBV7-9 and TRBJ1-2; D is possibly TRBD1 (5 bases). The sample comprised CD4+ T cells from PBMCs. CDR3 protein: CASSLVQGGYTF. In DNA, the CDR3 is TGTGCCAGCAGCTTAGTTCAGGGTGGCTACACCTTC. The full variable domain, rest sourced from reference TRBV7-9 and TRBJ1-2, is DTGVSQNPRHKITKRGQNVTFRCDPISEHNRLYWYRQTLGQGPEFLTYFQNEAQLEKSRLLSDRFSAERPKGSFSTLEIQRTEQGDSAMYLCASSLVQGGYTFGSGTRLTVV.